This record looks at one T cell receptor (beta chain) sequence and its context. Its target is not known. The sample's treatment: around 19 received Ad26.COV2.S at low or high dose, single or two shots; roughly five received placebo; per-sample allocation not given. Sample collection was performed on day 63 after the first vaccine or placebo injection. Germline CDR1 reads GTSNPN; CDR2 reads SVGIG (reference sequence). CDR3 size: 11 residues. The V and J ends lost 1 base and 7 bases respectively, with 7 bases between them. The data were taken from a study of Ad26.COV2.S vaccination and SARS-CoV-2 variants. General observations from the study: It was vaccine recipients, not placebo recipients, who had the higher spike-specific TCR breadth.

Assay: immunoSEQ multiplex PCR; the TCRdb copy retains only in-frame clones and omits some. The sample lists some 340,000 clones; 70% to 90% were seen once. The receptor's source is a person aged 18-60 years who received the Ad26.COV2.S COVID-19 vaccine or a placebo. Material: peripheral blood, obtained in a trial of Ad26.COV2.S vaccine versus placebo. The chain has TRBV30 and TRBJ1-2; D is unclear. CDR3 sequence reads: CAWSDEGGYTF. DNA for the CDR3: TGTGCCTGGAGTGACGAAGGTGGCTACACCTTC.